This is a list of T cell receptor beta chains from one sample in a study of shared clonotypes between healthy human individuals. The repertoire was sequenced with immunoSEQ multiplex PCR; TCRdb's copy has only in-frame clones and lacks some. The repertoire holds 950,000 to 1,100,000 clones, with roughly 74% as singletons. Sequenced material: memory CD4+ T cells from PBMCs. These TCRs come from a man between 18 and 35 years old in good health. Some clones in this sample may be carry-over from other donors' samples. Both conserved end residues are part of each CDR3. Each record gives: V gene, D gene, J gene, clone size, CDR3 DNA, CDR3 protein. The D gene is left open where the match is weak. The listing skips clone size in some rows; elsewhere it reads once, few, many or a size class.

TRBV5-8,NA,TRBJ2-3,NA,TGTGCCAGCAGCTTCGGACGAAGCACAGATACGCAGTATTTT,CASSFGRSTDTQYF
TRBV7-2,NA,TRBJ1-6,NA,TGTGCCAGCAGCCCGGTGGTAGTGACACCCCTCCACTTT,CASSPVVVTPLHF
TRBV28,NA,TRBJ2-7,NA,TGTGCCAGTGAGGCAGAGGGGTTCTACGAGCAGTACTTC,CASEAEGFYEQYF
TRBV14,NA,TRBJ2-3,NA,TGTGCCAGCAGCCGTCTTCTTTCAGATACAGATACGCAGTATTTT,CASSRLLSDTDTQYF
TRBV10-3,NA,TRBJ1-1,NA,TGTGCCATCAGTGAGTCGACGGGGGTTACTGAAGCTTTCTTT,CAISESTGVTEAFF
TRBV18,NA,TRBJ1-4,NA,TGTGCCAGCTCCCAGGATTATACTAATGAAAAACTGTTTTTT,CASSQDYTNEKLFF
TRBV7-2,NA,TRBJ1-2,NA,TGTGCCAGCAGCGTACTACGAGGCTACACCTTC,CASSVLRGYTF
TRBV4-2,TRBD2,TRBJ2-3,few,TGTGCCAGCAGCCAAGAAGTACGACTAGCGGGCTACACAGATACGCAGTATTTT,CASSQEVRLAGYTDTQYF
TRBV7-3,TRBD1,TRBJ2-1,NA,TGTGCCAGCAGCTTAGGACAGGGCATTTACAATGAGCAGTTCTTC,CASSLGQGIYNEQFF
TRBV14,NA,TRBJ2-7,NA,TGTGCCAGCAGCCAACGGCAGGGGAATTACGAGCAGTACTTC,CASSQRQGNYEQYF
TRBV2,NA,TRBJ2-5,NA,TGTGCCAGCAGTCTTTCGGGCGGACAAGAGACCCAGTACTTC,CASSLSGGQETQYF
TRBV6-5,NA,TRBJ2-7,NA,TGTGCCAGCAGTTACCAGGGGCTTACCGGCTACGAGCAGTACTTC,CASSYQGLTGYEQYF
TRBV29-1,NA,TRBJ2-7,NA,TGCAGCGTCAATAGCGGTTGGCCCTACGAGCAGTACTTC,CSVNSGWPYEQYF
TRBV7-3,NA,TRBJ2-7,few,TGTGCCAGCAGCGTGGGCCCCGGACGCGAGCAGTACTTC,CASSVGPGREQYF
TRBV7-8,NA,TRBJ1-4,once,TGTGCCAGCAGCTTAGAAAGGGATGCAACTAATGAAAAACTGTTTTTT,CASSLERDATNEKLFF
TRBV29-1,TRBD2,TRBJ2-5,NA,TGCGGGGGAGGGCAAGAGACCCAGTACTTC,CGGGQETQYF
TRBV2,TRBD1,TRBJ2-3,NA,TGTGCCAGCAGGATCGGGACAGGGGGCGCGGATACGCAGTATTTT,CASRIGTGGADTQYF
TRBV28,NA,TRBJ1-1,few,TGTGCCAGCAGCCGGGACATATCTGAAGCTTTCTTT,CASSRDISEAFF
TRBV6-6,NA,TRBJ1-1,NA,TGTGCCAGCAGTTACGGAAGGGGGAACACTGAAGCTTTCTTT,CASSYGRGNTEAFF
TRBV5-8,NA,TRBJ2-1,NA,TGTGCCAGCAGCTCGGACCTAAACAATGAGCAGTTCTTC,CASSSDLNNEQFF
TRBV11-3,TRBD2,TRBJ2-2,NA,TGTGCCAGCAGCTTCGGACCCACTAGCGGGAAGAACACCGGGGAGCTGTTTTTT,CASSFGPTSGKNTGELFF
TRBV9,TRBD2,TRBJ2-3,NA,TGTGCCAGCAGCACTTTAACTAGCGGGGGGACGCAGTATTTT,CASSTLTSGGTQYF
TRBV5-4,NA,TRBJ2-1,NA,TGTGCCAGCAGCTCGGATAGGGAGCAGTTCTTC,CASSSDREQFF
TRBV5-1,NA,TRBJ1-4,NA,TGCGCCAGCAGCCTGACGACAGCTAATGAAAAACTGTTTTTT,CASSLTTANEKLFF
TRBV25-1,TRBD1,TRBJ2-2,NA,TGTGCCAGCAGCCCCGGGACAGGGGGCTACACCGGGGAGCTGTTTTTT,CASSPGTGGYTGELFF
TRBV30,NA,TRBJ1-1,NA,TGTGCCTGGAGTGTACAGGCAGCCGGTGAAGCTTTCTTT,CAWSVQAAGEAFF
TRBV7-9,TRBD1,TRBJ1-1,NA,TGTGCCAGCAGCTTAGAAACAGGGGCGGCTTTCTTT,CASSLETGAAFF
TRBV28,TRBD1,TRBJ1-3,NA,TGTGCCAGCAGTCCCCTAGTTGGACAGGGGGCGACTGGAAACACCATATATTTT,CASSPLVGQGATGNTIYF
TRBV5-3,NA,TRBJ2-4,NA,TGTGCCAGAAGCTTAGGCGAACTCAGAAACATTCAGTACTTC,CARSLGELRNIQYF
TRBV9,TRBD2,TRBJ2-3,once,TGTGCCAGCAGCGCAGGTGACGGGAGGGCCCCAGATACGCAGTATTTT,CASSAGDGRAPDTQYF
TRBV28,NA,TRBJ1-1,once,TGTGCCAGCAGAAGACAGAGGAACACTGAAGCTTTCTTT,CASRRQRNTEAFF
TRBV6-1,NA,TRBJ2-3,NA,TGTGCCAGCAGGGAGAGAGGGGGCACAGATACGCAGTATTTT,CASRERGGTDTQYF
TRBV20-1,NA,TRBJ1-2,NA,TGCAGTGCTTTGACTAGGTTCGGCTACACCTTC,CSALTRFGYTF
TRBV4-1,NA,TRBJ1-5,many,TGCGCCAGCAGCCAAGTGGGGACGCTCCCCGGGCAGCCCCAGCATTTT,CASSQVGTLPGQPQHF
TRBV4-1,NA,TRBJ1-2,few,TGCGCCAGCAGTCGCTCTTCGGTCAGTAACTATGGCTACACCTTC,CASSRSSVSNYGYTF
TRBV5-4,NA,TRBJ2-1,NA,TGTGCCAGCAGCTTTGACAATGCGTTCAATGAGCAGTTCTTC,CASSFDNAFNEQFF
TRBV10-3,TRBD1,TRBJ2-4,NA,TGTGCCATCAGTGACTCGGGACAGGGGAGGAACATTCAGTACTTC,CAISDSGQGRNIQYF
TRBV12-5,TRBD2,TRBJ2-3,few,TGTGCTAGTGGCCGGACTAGCGAACCAGATACGCAGTATTTT,CASGRTSEPDTQYF
TRBV30,NA,TRBJ2-5,NA,TGTGCCCGACGGGACATAGAGACCCAGTACTTC,CARRDIETQYF
TRBV19,TRBD2,TRBJ2-2,many,TGTGCCAGTAGTATACTAGCGGGAGAAACCGGGGAGCTGTTTTTT,CASSILAGETGELFF
TRBV10-3,NA,TRBJ1-5,NA,TGTGCCATCAGTGAGTCGGACACCCGACAGCCCCAGCATTTT,CAISESDTRQPQHF
TRBV15,TRBD1,TRBJ2-5,NA,TGTGCCACCAGCAGGGACAGGCTTCTGAAGACCCAGTACTTC,CATSRDRLLKTQYF
TRBV6-6,NA,TRBJ2-1,NA,TGTGCCAGCAGCCGGGACTCGACCGTTGAGGAGCAGTTCTTC,CASSRDSTVEEQFF
TRBV28,TRBD1,TRBJ1-1,NA,TGTGCCAGCACTCCCCAGAGGGACAGGGGGAAAGCTTTCTTT,CASTPQRDRGKAFF
TRBV10-1,NA,TRBJ2-7,NA,TGCGCCAGCAGTGAGATTGGGGGCGACGAGCAGTACTTC,CASSEIGGDEQYF
TRBV2,NA,TRBJ1-3,NA,TGTGCCAGCAGTGAATTTGGGCCAGGGGCTGGAAACACCATATATTTT,CASSEFGPGAGNTIYF